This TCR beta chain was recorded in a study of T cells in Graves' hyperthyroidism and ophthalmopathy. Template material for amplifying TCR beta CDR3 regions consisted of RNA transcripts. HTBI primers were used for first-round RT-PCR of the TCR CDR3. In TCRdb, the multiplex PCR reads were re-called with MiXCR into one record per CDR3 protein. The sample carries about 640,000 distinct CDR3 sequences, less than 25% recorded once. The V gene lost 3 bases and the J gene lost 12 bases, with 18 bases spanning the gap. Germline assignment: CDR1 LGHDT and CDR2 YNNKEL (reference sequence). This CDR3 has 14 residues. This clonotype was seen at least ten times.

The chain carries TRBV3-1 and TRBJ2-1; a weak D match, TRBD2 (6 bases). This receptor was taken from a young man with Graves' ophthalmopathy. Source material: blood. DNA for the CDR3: TGTGCCAGCAGCCAGGGGTCTTCGGGAGTACCGCAGTTCTTC. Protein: CASSQGSSGVPQFF.